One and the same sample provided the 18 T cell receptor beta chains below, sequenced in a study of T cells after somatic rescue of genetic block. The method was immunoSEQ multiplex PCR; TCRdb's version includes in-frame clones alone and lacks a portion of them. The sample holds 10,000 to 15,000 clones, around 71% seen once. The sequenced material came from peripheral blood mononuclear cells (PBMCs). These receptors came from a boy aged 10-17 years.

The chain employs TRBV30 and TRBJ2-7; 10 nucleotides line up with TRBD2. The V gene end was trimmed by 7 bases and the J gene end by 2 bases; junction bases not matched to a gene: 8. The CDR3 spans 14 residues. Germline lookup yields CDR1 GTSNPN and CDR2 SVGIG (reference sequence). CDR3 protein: CAFSFSGRPYEQYF. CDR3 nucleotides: TGTGCCTTCTCCTTTAGCGGGAGGCCCTACGAGCAGTACTTC.

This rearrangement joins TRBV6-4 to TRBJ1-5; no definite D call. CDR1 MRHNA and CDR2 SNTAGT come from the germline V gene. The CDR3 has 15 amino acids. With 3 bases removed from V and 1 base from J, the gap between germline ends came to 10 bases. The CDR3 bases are TGTGCCAGCAGTGAGGACGGTTTAAGCAATCAGCCCCAGCATTTT. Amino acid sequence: CASSEDGLSNQPQHF.

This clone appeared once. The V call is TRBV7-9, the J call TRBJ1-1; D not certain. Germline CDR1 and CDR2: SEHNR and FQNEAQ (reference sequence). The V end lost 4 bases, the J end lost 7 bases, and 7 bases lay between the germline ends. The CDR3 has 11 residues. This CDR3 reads CASSSQLEAFF. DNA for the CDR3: TGTGCCAGCAGCTCACAACTTGAAGCTTTCTTT.

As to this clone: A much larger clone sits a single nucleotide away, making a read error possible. CDR3 coding DNA: TGTGCCAGCAGCCCCGGGACACACTATGGCTACACCTTC. It yields the protein CASSPGTHYGYTF. This sequence joins TRBV6-5 and TRBJ1-2, with D perhaps matching TRBD1 (6 bases). V lost 6 bases to trimming and J lost 3 bases, with 11 bases between them. Germline CDR1 MNHEY, CDR2 SVGAGI. CDR3 length: 13 amino acids.

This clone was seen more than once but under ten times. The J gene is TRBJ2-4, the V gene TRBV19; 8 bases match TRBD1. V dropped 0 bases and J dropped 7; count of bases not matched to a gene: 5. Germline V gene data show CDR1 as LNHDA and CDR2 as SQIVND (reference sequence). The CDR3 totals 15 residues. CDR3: CASSIEDRGRNIQYF. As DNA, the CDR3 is TGTGCCAGTAGTATAGAAGACAGGGGAAGGAACATTCAGTACTTC.

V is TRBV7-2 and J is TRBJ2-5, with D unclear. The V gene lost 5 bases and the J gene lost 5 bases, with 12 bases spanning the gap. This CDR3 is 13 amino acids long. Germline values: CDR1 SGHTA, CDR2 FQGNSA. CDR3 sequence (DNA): TGTGCCAGCAGCAATATGGGCCCGGAGACCCAGTACTTC. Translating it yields CASSNMGPETQYF. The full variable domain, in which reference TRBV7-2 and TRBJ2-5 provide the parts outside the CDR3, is GAGVSQSPSNKVTEKGKDVELRCDPISGHTALYWYRQSLGQGLEFLIYFQGNSAPDKSGLPSDRFSAERTGGSVSTLTIQRTQQEDSAVYLCASSNMGPETQYFGPGTRLLVL.

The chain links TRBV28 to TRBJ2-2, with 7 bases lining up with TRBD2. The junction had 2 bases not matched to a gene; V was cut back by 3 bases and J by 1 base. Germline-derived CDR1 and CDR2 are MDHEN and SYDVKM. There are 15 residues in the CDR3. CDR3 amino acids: CASSFGLGNTGELFF. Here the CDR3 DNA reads TGTGCCAGCAGTTTCGGACTAGGGAACACCGGGGAGCTGTTTTTT.

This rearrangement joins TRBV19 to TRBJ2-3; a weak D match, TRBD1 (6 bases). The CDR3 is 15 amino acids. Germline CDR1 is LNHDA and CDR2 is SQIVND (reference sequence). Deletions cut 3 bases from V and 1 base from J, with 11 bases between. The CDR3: CASSIGGQRTDTQYF. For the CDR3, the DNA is TGTGCCAGTAGTATTGGGGGACAACGCACAGATACGCAGTATTTT.

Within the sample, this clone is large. The CDR3: CAWKKSYGYTF. The CDR3 region has the DNA TGTGCCTGGAAGAAAAGCTATGGCTACACCTTC. The chain carries TRBV30 and TRBJ1-2; D not certain. This CDR3 contains 11 residues. Germline V lookup: CDR1 GTSNPN, CDR2 SVGIG (reference sequence). Trimming shortened V by 4 bases and J by 4 bases, and 7 bases separated the two germline ends.

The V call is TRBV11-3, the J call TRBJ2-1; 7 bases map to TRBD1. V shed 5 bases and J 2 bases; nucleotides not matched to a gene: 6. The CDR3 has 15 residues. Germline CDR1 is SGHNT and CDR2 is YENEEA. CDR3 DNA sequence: TGTGCCAGCAGCCATTCCGGGACAGCCTACAATGAGCAGTTCTTC. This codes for CASSHSGTAYNEQFF.

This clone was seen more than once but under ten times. The CDR3 is CASSSGTSGSRKTQYF. The CDR3, as DNA: TGTGCCAGCAGCTCCGGGACTAGCGGGAGTAGAAAGACCCAGTACTTC. The chain is built from TRBV5-6 and TRBJ2-5, with 14 bases that match TRBD2. The CDR3 covers 16 residues. CDR1 is SGHDT and CDR2 is YYEEEE in the germline V gene. The ends lost 3 bases at V and 6 bases at J; junction bases unmatched: 7.

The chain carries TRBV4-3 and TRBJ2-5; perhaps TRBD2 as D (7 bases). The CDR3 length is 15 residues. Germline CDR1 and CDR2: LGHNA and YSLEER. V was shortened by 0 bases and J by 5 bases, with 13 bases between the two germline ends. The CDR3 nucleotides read TGCGCCAGCAGCCAAGAGGGGGGGCTACGGGAGACCCAGTACTTC. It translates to CASSQEGGLRETQYF.

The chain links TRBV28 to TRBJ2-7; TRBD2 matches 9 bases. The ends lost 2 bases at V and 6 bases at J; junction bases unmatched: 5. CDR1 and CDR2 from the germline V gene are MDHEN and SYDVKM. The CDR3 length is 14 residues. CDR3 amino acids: CASSLAGGPSEQYF. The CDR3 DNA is TGTGCCAGCAGTTTAGCGGGAGGGCCCTCCGAGCAGTACTTC.

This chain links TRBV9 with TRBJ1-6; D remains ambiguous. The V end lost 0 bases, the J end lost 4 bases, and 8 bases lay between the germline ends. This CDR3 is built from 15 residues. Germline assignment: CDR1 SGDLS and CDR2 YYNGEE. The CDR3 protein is CASSVEIGYNSPLHF. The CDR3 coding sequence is TGTGCCAGCAGCGTAGAAATAGGATATAATTCACCCCTCCACTTT.

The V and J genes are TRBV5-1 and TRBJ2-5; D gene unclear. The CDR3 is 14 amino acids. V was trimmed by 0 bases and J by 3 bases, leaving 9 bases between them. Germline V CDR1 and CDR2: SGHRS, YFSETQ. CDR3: CASSLAGSEETQYF. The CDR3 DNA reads TGCGCCAGCAGCTTGGCCGGCAGCGAAGAGACCCAGTACTTC.

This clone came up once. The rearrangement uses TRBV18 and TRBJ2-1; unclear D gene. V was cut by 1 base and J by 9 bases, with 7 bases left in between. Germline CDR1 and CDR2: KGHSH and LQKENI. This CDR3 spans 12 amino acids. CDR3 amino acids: CASSPQGSEQFF. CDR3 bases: TGTGCCAGCTCACCACAGGGATCTGAGCAGTTCTTC. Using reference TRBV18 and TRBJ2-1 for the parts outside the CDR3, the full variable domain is NAGVMQNPRHLVRRRGQEARLRCSPMKGHSHVYWYRQLPEEGLKFMVYLQKENIIDESGMPKERFSAEFPKEGPSILRIQQVVRGDSAAYFCASSPQGSEQFFGPGTRLTVL.

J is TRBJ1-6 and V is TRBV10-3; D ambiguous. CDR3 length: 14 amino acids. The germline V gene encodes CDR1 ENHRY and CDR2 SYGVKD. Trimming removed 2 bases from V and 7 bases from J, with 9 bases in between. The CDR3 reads CAISEARLNSPLHF. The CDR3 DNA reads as TGTGCCATCAGTGAGGCCAGGTTGAATTCACCCCTCCACTTT.

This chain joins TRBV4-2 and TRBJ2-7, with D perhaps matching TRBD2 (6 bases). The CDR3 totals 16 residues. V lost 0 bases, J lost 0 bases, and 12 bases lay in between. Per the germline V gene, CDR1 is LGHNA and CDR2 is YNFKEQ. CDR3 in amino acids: CASSQDLVGSSYEQYF. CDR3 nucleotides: TGTGCCAGCAGCCAAGATCTGGTCGGGAGCTCCTACGAGCAGTACTTC.